These T cell receptor beta chains were read from a single sample in a study of regulatory T cells in long-lasting Graves disease. TCRdb reprocessed the multiplex PCR reads via MiXCR and lists one record per CDR3 protein. The sample shows a few hundred thousand distinct CDR3 sequences, less than 15% of them seen only once. These records were also assigned to another study, of T cells in Graves' hyperthyroidism and ophthalmopathy.

Sequenced material: peripheral blood mononuclear cells (PBMCs), taken at new diagnosis, from a patient treated with antithyroid drugs. These receptors all come from a young man with Graves disease. The CDR3 runs from the conserved cysteine through the conserved F or W. The order of the fields is V gene, D gene, clone size, J gene, CDR3 length, CDR3 protein, CDR3 DNA. D genes are given only for firm matches. Size values are once, few and many counts, or a class for expanded clones, and some rows have none.

TRBV20-1,TRBD2,-,TRBJ2-2,19,CSARGVRAGEFANTGELFF,TGCAGTGCTAGAGGGGTCCGGGCGGGAGAGTTTGCGAACACCGGGGAGCTGTTTTTT
TRBV11-2,TRBD2,many,TRBJ2-5,15,CASTSLGAGQETQYF,TGTGCCAGCACCTCCTTGGGAGCGGGACAAGAGACCCAGTACTTC
TRBV29-1,-,many,TRBJ2-1,12,CSVDSWGNEQFF,TGCAGCGTCGACAGCTGGGGCAATGAGCAGTTCTTC
TRBV28,-,many,TRBJ2-7,14,CASYPTGAVHEQYF,TGTGCCAGCTACCCAACGGGGGCCGTCCACGAGCAGTACTTC
TRBV5-6,TRBD1,few,TRBJ1-2,14,CASSLPPRTGSNTF,TGTGCCAGCAGCTTGCCCCCCCGGACAGGGTCCAACACCTTC
TRBV29-1,TRBD1,many,TRBJ1-2,11,CSVDQGAGYTF,TGCAGCGTTGATCAGGGGGCGGGCTACACCTTC
TRBV20-1,TRBD2,many,TRBJ2-1,15,CSAPPGLAGYNEQFF,TGCAGTGCGCCCCCGGGACTAGCGGGTTACAATGAGCAGTTCTTC
TRBV20-1,TRBD2,many,TRBJ2-7,14,CSARPSGGLYEQYF,TGCAGTGCTAGACCCTCGGGAGGGCTTTACGAGCAGTACTTC
TRBV24-1,-,many,TRBJ2-5,13,CATSDIYQETQYF,TGTGCCACCAGTGATATATACCAAGAGACCCAGTACTTC
TRBV20-1,TRBD1,-,TRBJ2-2,14,CSAQRDRGTGELFF,TGCAGTGCCCAGCGCGACAGGGGAACCGGGGAGCTGTTTTTT
TRBV6-2/TRBV6-3,-,many,TRBJ1-2,13,CATRRDEERGYTF,TGTGCCACCCGCAGGGATGAAGAGAGAGGCTACACCTTC
TRBV5-1,TRBD1,many,TRBJ1-1,15,CASTMTGGLNTEAFF,TGCGCCAGCACAATGACAGGGGGATTGAACACTGAAGCTTTCTTT
TRBV7-9,TRBD2,-,TRBJ2-3,16,CASSPRPSGHRDTQYF,TGTGCCAGCAGCCCCCGGCCTAGCGGCCACAGAGATACGCAGTATTTC
TRBV15,-,-,TRBJ2-7,12,CATSKERYEQYF,TGTGCCACGAGCAAGGAGAGGTATGAGCAGTACTTC
TRBV5-6,-,many,TRBJ2-1,15,CASSLGREYYNEQFF,TGTGCCAGCAGCTTAGGGCGGGAATACTACAATGAGCAGTTCTTC
TRBV20-1,TRBD2,many,TRBJ2-1,18,CSARDQMGTSERINEQFF,TGCAGTGCTAGAGATCAAATGGGGACTAGCGAACGTATTAATGAGCAGTTCTTC
TRBV4-1,-,many,TRBJ1-5,15,CASSQVLGGDQPQHF,TGCGCCAGCAGCCAAGTGCTGGGTGGCGATCAGCCCCAGCATTTT
TRBV18,-,few,TRBJ1-6,13,CASCKELDSPLHF,TGTGCCAGCTGCAAGGAGCTTGATTCACCCCTCCACTTT
TRBV24-1,TRBD2,few,TRBJ2-1,15,CATSDPGLAQGEQFF,TGTGCCACCAGTGATCCGGGACTAGCGCAAGGTGAGCAGTTCTTC
TRBV6-2/TRBV6-3,TRBD1,many,TRBJ2-7,17,CASSSRSDYRGPYEQYF,TGTGCCAGCAGTTCCCGGAGTGATTACAGGGGACCCTACGAGCAGTACTTC
TRBV11-2,-,many,TRBJ2-3,16,CASSLDHQQITDTQYF,TGTGCCAGCAGCTTAGACCATCAACAGATCACAGATACGCAGTATTTT
TRBV12-3/TRBV12-4,TRBD1,few,TRBJ2-6,17,CASSPNRGLSGANVLTF,TGTGCCAGCAGTCCAAACAGGGGGCTATCTGGGGCCAACGTCCTGACTTTC
TRBV4-1,-,few,TRBJ2-1,16,CASSHEPGLEYNEQFF,TGCGCCAGCAGCCATGAACCGGGGCTGGAATACAATGAGCAGTTCTTC
TRBV27,TRBD1,many,TRBJ2-1,15,CASSPQGALDNEQFF,TGTGCCAGCAGTCCTCAGGGGGCTTTGGACAATGAGCAGTTCTTC
TRBV7-7,TRBD1,-,TRBJ2-2,16,CASSYQGAQDTGELFF,TGTGCCAGCAGCTATCAGGGGGCGCAGGACACCGGGGAGCTGTTTTTT
TRBV4-1,-,-,TRBJ1-6,15,CASSQEVRVNSPLHF,TGCGCCAGCAGCCAAGAGGTTAGGGTTAATTCACCCCTCCACTTT